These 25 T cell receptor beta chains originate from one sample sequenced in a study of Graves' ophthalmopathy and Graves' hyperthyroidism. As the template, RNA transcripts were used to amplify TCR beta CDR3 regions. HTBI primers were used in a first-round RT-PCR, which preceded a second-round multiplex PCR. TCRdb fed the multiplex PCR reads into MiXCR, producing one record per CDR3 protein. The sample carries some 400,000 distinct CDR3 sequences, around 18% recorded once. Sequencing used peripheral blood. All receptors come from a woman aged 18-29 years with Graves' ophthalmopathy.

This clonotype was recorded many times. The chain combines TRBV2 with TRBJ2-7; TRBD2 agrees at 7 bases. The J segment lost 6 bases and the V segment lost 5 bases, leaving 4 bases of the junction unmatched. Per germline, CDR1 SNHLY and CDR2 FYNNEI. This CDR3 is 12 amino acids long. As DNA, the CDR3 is TGTGCCAGCAGTCAGACTAGCAGCGAGCAGTACTTC. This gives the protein CASSQTSSEQYF.

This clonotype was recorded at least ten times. The CDR3 here is CASSLPRQGYSSYNSPLHF. CDR3 nucleotide sequence: TGTGCCAGCAGTTTACCGCGGCAGGGCTATAGCTCCTATAATTCACCCCTCCACTTT. The V call is TRBV28, the J call TRBJ1-6, with D possibly matching TRBD1 (5 bases). Germline V gene lookup returns CDR1 MDHEN and CDR2 SYDVKM. Trimming took off 2 bases at V and 0 bases at J, with 17 bases between the two ends. The CDR3 loop spans 19 amino acids.

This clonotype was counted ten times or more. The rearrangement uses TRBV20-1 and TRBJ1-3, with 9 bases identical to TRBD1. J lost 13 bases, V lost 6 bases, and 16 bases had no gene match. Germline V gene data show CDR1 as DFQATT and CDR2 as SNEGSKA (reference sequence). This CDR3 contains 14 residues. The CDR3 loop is CSAGRQGGPPGIYF. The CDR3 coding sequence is TGCAGTGCCGGTCGACAGGGGGGGCCTCCCGGGATATATTTT.

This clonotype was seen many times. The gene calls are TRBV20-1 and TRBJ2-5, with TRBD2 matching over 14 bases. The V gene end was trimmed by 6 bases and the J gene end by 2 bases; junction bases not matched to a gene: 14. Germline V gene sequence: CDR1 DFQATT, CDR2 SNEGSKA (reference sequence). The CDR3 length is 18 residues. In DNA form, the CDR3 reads TGCAGTGCAAACACGGGACTAGCGGGAGCTGGGGTACAAGAGACCCAGTACTTC. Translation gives CSANTGLAGAGVQETQYF.

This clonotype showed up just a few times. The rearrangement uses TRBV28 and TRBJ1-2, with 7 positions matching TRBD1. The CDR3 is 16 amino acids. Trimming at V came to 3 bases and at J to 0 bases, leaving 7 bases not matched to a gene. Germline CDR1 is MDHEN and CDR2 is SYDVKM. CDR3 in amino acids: CASSLRTGGPNYGYTF. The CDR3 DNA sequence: TGTGCCAGCAGTTTGAGGACAGGCGGACCTAACTATGGCTACACCTTC.

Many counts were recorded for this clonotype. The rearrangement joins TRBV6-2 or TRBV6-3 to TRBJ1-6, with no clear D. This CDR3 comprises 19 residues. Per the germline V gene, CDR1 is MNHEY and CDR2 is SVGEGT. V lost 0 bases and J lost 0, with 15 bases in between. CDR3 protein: CASSYSAGETSSYNSPLHF. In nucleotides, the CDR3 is TGTGCCAGCAGTTACTCGGCAGGTGAAACGAGCTCCTATAATTCACCCCTCCACTTT.

CDR3 in amino acids: CSVQGGLYEQYF. The CDR3 DNA is TGCAGCGTCCAGGGGGGCCTCTACGAGCAGTACTTC. The gene calls are TRBV29-1 and TRBJ2-7; the D gene is possibly TRBD1 (7 bases). V lost 6 bases, J lost 3 bases, and 12 bases lay in between. CDR1 and CDR2 (germline): SQVTM, ANQGSEA. The CDR3 totals 12 residues.

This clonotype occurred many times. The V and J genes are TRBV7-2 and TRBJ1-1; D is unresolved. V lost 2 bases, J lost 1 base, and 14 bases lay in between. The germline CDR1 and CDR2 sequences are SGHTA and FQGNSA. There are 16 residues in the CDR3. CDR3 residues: CASSLMRLVGNTEAFF. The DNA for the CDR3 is TGTGCCAGCAGCTTAATGAGATTGGTAGGGAACACTGAAGCTTTCTTT.

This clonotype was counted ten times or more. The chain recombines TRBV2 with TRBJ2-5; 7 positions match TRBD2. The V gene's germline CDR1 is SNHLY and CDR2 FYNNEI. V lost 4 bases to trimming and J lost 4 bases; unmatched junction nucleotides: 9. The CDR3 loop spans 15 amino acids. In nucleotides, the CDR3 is TGTGCCAGCAGTGCCCCAGCGGGGACGATAGAGACCCAGTACTTC. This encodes CASSAPAGTIETQYF. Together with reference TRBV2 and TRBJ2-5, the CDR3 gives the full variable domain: EPEVTQTPSHQVTQMGQEVILRCVPISNHLYFYWYRQILGQKVEFLVSFYNNEISEKSEIFDDQFSVERPDGSNFTLKIRSTKLEDSAMYFCASSAPAGTIETQYFGPGTRLLVL.

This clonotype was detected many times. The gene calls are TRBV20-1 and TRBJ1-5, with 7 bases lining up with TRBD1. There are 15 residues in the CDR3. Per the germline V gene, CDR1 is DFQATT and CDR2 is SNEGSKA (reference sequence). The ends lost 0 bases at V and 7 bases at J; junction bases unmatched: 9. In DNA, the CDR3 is TGCAGTGCTAGAGATCGTGACAGGGTCGGACAGCCCCAGCATTTT. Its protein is CSARDRDRVGQPQHF.

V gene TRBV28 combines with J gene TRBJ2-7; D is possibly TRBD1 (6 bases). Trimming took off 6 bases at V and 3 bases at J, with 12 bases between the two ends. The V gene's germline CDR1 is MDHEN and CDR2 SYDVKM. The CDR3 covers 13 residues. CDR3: CASRTSTGYEQYF. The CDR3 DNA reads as TGTGCCAGCAGAACATCGACAGGCTACGAGCAGTACTTC.

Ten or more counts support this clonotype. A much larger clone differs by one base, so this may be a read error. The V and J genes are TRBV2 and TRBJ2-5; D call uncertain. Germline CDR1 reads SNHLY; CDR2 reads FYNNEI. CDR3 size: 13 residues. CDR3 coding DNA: TGTGCCAGCAGCCCCCTTACCCAAGAGACCCAGCACTTC. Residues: CASSPLTQETQHF.

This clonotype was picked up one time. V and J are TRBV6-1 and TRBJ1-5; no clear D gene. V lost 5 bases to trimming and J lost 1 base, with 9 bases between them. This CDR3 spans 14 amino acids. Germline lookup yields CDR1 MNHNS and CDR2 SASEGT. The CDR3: CASSPLMSNQPQHF. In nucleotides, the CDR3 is TGTGCCAGCAGTCCTTTAATGAGCAATCAGCCCCAGCATTTT.

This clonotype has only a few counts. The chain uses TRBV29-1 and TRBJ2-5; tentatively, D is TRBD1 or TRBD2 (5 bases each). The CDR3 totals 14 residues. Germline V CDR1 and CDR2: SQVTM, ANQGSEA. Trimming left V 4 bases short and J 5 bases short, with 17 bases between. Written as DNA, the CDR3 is TGCAGCGTTGTATGGTTTGGGGGAATGGAGACCCAGTACTTC. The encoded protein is CSVVWFGGMETQYF. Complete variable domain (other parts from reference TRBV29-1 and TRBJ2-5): SAVISQKPSRDICQRGTSLTIQCQVDSQVTMMFWYRQQPGQSLTLIATANQGSEATYESGFVIDKFPISRPNLTFSTLTVSNMSPEDSSIYLCSVVWFGGMETQYFGPGTRLLVL.

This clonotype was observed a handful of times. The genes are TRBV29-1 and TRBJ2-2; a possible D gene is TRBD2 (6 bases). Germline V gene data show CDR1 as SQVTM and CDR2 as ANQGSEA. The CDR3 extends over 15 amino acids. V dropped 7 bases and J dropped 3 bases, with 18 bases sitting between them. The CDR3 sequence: CSATDGSGYTGELFF. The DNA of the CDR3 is TGCAGCGCAACTGACGGGAGCGGTTACACCGGGGAGCTGTTTTTT.

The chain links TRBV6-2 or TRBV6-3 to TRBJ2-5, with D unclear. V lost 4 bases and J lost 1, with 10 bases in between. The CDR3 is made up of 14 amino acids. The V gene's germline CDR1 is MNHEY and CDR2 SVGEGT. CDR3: CASSLGNIQETQYF. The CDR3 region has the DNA TGTGCCAGCAGTTTAGGCAATATCCAAGAGACCCAGTACTTC.

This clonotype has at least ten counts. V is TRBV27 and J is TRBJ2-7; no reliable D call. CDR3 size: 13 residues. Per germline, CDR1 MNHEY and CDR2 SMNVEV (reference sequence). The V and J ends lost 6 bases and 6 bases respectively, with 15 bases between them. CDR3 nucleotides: TGTGCCAGCAGCCTCGCCAGTACCGCCGAGCAGTACTTC. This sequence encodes CASSLASTAEQYF.

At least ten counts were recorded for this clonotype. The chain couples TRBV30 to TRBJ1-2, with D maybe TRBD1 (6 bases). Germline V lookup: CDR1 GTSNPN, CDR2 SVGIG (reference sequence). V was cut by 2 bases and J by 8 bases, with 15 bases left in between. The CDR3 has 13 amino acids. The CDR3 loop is CAWSPTGGSGYTF. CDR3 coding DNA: TGTGCCTGGAGTCCGACAGGAGGGAGCGGCTACACCTTC.

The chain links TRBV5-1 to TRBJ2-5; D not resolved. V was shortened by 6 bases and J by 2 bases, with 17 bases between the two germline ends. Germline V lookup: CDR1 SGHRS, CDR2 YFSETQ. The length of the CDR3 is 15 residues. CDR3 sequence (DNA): TGCGCCAGCAACTTAATTGGGATGACTCAAGAGACCCAGTACTTC. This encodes CASNLIGMTQETQYF. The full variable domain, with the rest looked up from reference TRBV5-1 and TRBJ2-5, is KAGVTQTPRYLIKTRGQQVTLSCSPISGHRSVSWYQQTPGQGLQFLFEYFSETQRNKGNFPGRFSGRQFSNSRSEMNVSTLELGDSALYLCASNLIGMTQETQYFGPGTRLLVL.

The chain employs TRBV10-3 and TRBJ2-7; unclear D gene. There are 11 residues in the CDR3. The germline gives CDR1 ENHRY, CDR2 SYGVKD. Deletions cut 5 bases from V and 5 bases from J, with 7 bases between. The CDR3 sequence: CAISFKDEQYF. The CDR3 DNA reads TGTGCCATCAGTTTTAAGGACGAGCAGTACTTC.

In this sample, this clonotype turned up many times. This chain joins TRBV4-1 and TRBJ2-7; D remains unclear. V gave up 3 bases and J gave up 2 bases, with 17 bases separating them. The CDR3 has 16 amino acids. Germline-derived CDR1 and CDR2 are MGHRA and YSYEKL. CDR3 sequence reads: CASSQTSPAVTYEQYF. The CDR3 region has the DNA TGCGCCAGCAGCCAGACATCTCCGGCCGTCACCTACGAGCAGTACTTC.

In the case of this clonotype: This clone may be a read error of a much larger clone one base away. DNA for the CDR3: TGTGTCACCGAAAACCCCAGGGAACTGGCCTACGAGCAGTACTTC. Protein product: CVTENPRELAYEQYF. The chain links TRBV10-3 to TRBJ2-7; tentative D call: TRBD1 (5 bases). This CDR3 region has 15 residues. From germline, CDR1 is ENHRY and CDR2 SYGVKD.

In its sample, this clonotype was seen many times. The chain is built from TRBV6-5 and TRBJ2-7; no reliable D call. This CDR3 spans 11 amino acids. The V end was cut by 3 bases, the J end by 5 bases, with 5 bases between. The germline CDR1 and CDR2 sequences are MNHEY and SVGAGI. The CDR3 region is CASSYHHEQYF. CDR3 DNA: TGTGCCAGCAGTTATCACCACGAGCAGTACTTC.

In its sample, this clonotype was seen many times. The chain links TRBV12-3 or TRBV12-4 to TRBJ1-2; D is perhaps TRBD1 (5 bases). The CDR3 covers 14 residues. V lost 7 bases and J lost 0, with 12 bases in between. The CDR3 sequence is CASTPKGPNYGYTF. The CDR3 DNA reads TGTGCCAGCACCCCGAAGGGACCTAACTATGGCTACACCTTC.

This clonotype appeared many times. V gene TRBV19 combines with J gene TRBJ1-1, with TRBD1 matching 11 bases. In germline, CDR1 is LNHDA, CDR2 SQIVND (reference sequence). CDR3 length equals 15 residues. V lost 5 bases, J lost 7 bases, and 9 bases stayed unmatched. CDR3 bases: TGTGCCAGTAGTGCGTCGGACAGGGGGCGGAATGAAGCTTTCTTT. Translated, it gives CASSASDRGRNEAFF.